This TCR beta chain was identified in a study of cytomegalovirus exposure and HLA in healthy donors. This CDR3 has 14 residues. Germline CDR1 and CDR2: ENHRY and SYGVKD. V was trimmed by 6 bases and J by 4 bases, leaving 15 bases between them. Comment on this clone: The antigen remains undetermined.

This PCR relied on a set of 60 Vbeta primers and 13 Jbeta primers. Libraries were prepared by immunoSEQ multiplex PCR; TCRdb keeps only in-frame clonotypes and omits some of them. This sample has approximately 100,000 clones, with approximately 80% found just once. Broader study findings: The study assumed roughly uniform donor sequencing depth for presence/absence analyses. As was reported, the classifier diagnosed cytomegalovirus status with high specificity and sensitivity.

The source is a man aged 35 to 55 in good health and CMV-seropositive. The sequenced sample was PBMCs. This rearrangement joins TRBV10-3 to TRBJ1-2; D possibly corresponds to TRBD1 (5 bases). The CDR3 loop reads CAIRGPVRLYGYTF. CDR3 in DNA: TGTGCCATCAGGGGGCCCGTTCGCCTCTATGGCTACACCTTC.